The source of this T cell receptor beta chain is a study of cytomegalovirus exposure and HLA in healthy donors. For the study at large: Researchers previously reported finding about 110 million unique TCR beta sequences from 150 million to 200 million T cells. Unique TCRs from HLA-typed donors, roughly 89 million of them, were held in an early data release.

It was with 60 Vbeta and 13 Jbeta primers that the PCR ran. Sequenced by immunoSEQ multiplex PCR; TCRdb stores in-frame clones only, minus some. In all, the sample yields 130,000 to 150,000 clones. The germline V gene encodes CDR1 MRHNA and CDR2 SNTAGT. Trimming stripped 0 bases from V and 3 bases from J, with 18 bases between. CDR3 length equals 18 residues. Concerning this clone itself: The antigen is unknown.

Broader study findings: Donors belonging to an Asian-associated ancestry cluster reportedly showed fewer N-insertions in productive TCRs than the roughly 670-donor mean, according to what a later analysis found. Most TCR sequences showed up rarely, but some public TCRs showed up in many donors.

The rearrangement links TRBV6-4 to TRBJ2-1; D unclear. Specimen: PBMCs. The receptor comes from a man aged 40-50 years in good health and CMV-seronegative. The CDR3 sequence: CASSDSYGQMYSYNEQFF. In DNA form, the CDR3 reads TGTGCCAGCAGTGACTCATATGGGCAAATGTACAGCTACAATGAGCAGTTCTTC.